This record covers a single TCR beta chain. This sample was included in a study of cytomegalovirus exposure and HLA in healthy donors. TCRdb's table, derived via immunoSEQ multiplex PCR, lists solely in-frame clones and lacks some. Of 110,000 to 150,000 clones listed, around 85% are singletons. The sequenced sample was PBMCs. The receptor was derived from a man in his late teens or twenties in good health and CMV-seronegative.

The CDR3 loop reads CATSRGHGVSTDTQYF. The CDR3 DNA reads as TGTGCCACCAGCAGAGGGCACGGGGTGAGCACAGATACGCAGTATTTT. V usage is TRBV15 and J usage is TRBJ2-3, with a possible D match to TRBD2 (5 bases). V was shortened by 1 base and J by 0 bases, with 11 bases between the two germline ends. This CDR3 spans 16 amino acids. The germline V gene encodes CDR1 LNHNV and CDR2 YYDKDF (reference sequence). Complete variable domain (other parts from reference TRBV15 and TRBJ2-3): DAMVIQNPRYQVTQFGKPVTLSCSQTLNHNVMYWYQQKSSQAPKLLFHYYDKDFNNEADTPDNFQSRRPNTSFCFLDIRSPGLGDTAMYLCATSRGHGVSTDTQYFGPGTRLTVL.